Sequencing of this T cell receptor beta chain was carried out in a study of blood T cell repertoires in COVID-19. Germline loops: CDR1 SNHLY, CDR2 FYNNEI. The CDR3 totals 14 residues. V was clipped by 5 bases and J by 0 bases, with 8 bases between them. The assay was immunoSEQ multiplex PCR, and TCRdb's table has in-frame clones only and misses some. The table lists hundreds of thousands of clones, less than 90% of them singletons, with around 13% in the top ten. The sequenced sample consisted of peripheral blood. This sequence joins TRBV2 and TRBJ1-3; tentatively, D is TRBD1 (5 bases). This sequence was found in a woman in her 70s with COVID-19, enrolled during active disease. The CDR3, as DNA: TGTGCCAGCAGTTCGACAGACTCTGGAAACACCATATATTTT. It specifies CASSSTDSGNTIYF.